These 14 T cell receptor beta chains were all obtained from the same sample, sequenced in a study of PD-1 blockade in classical Hodgkin lymphoma (dated by TCRdb to 2020 to 2021). What this sample's time point label stands for: cycle 4 day 1 (C4D1), after 6 weeks of nivolumab. Relapse after autologous stem cell transplantation had occurred in all trial patients, and cohorts A, B and C were distinguished by prior brentuximab vedotin exposure. To prepare the library, the immunoSEQ multiplex PCR assay was applied. Not all clones reach the TCRdb copy of this immuneACCESS table, which keeps in-frame sequences only. Checked studies attribute under half of the gap to unresolved V genes and leave the rest unexplained. A total of 100,000 to 120,000 clones appear in this sample, approximately 89% of them only once. Roughly 19% of the sample is taken by the ten largest. This specimen was peripheral blood mononuclear cells (PBMCs), taken before the fourth cycle of nivolumab. The receptors originated from a human donor with classical Hodgkin lymphoma.

This chain connects TRBV11-2 to TRBJ1-1, with TRBD1 as a possible D gene (6 bases). V was shortened by 5 bases and J by 4 bases, with 11 bases between the two germline ends. This CDR3 is built from 13 residues. Germline V CDR1 and CDR2: SGHAT, FQNNGV. The CDR3 DNA reads as TGTGCCAGCAGCCTTCAAGGGGGCACTGAAGCTTTCTTT. Its translation is CASSLQGGTEAFF.

This clone was seen a single time. V and J are TRBV2 and TRBJ2-4, with a possible D match to TRBD2 (5 bases). V lost 4 bases and J lost 0, with 10 bases in between. This CDR3 region has 15 residues. CDR1 and CDR2 from the germline V gene are SNHLY and FYNNEI. CDR3 nucleotides: TGTGCCAGCAGTGTGGACGGACTAGCCAAAAACATTCAGTACTTC. This codes for CASSVDGLAKNIQYF.

The rearrangement links TRBV30 to TRBJ2-1; 9 bases agree with TRBD2. This CDR3 has 16 amino acids. The J segment lost 3 bases and the V segment lost 1 base, leaving 7 bases of the junction unmatched. The germline V gene has CDR1 GTSNPN and CDR2 SVGIG (reference sequence). The CDR3 coding sequence is TGTGCCTGGAGTGCCGCGGGACTAGCTGGCTACAATGAGCAGTTCTTC. Protein product: CAWSAAGLAGYNEQFF.

The gene calls are TRBV27 and TRBJ2-5, with 8 bases matching TRBD1. V lost 5 bases to trimming and J lost 1 base; unmatched junction nucleotides: 12. Germline V CDR1 and CDR2: MNHEY, SMNVEV (reference sequence). The CDR3 has 17 amino acids. CDR3 DNA sequence: TGTGCCAGCAGTCGCACCCCGGTGGGGACAGGCCAAGAGACCCAGTACTTC. Encoded protein: CASSRTPVGTGQETQYF.

This chain joins TRBV5-1 and TRBJ2-5; no reliable D call. Germline V CDR1 and CDR2: SGHRS, YFSETQ. Trimming pared 4 bases from V and 1 base from J, leaving 14 bases between. CDR3 length: 15 residues. The CDR3 bases are TGCGCCAGCAGCCCAACCAATATCCTCCAAGAGACCCAGTACTTC. This gives the protein CASSPTNILQETQYF.

This chain uses TRBV5-1 with TRBJ1-1, with a weak D call TRBD1 (6 bases). The CDR3 runs to 15 residues. V was clipped by 4 bases and J by 2 bases, with 15 bases between them. Germline V gene data show CDR1 as SGHRS and CDR2 as YFSETQ. CDR3 nucleotides: TGCGCCAGCAGCCGGCGGACAGCCGATAACACTGAAGCTTTCTTT. It specifies CASSRRTADNTEAFF.

This sequence joins TRBV4-2 and TRBJ2-7, with 8 nucleotides matching TRBD2. After removal of 3 bases from V and 4 bases from J, the junction contained 5 bases not matched to a gene. Germline V gene lookup returns CDR1 LGHNA and CDR2 YNFKEQ. CDR3 size: 14 residues. The CDR3: CASSQGAGVYEQYF. CDR3 DNA: TGTGCCAGCAGCCAGGGAGCGGGAGTTTACGAGCAGTACTTC.

This chain uses TRBV30 with TRBJ2-5; either TRBD1 or TRBD2 may supply D (5 bases each). Deletions cut 2 bases from V and 5 bases from J, with 12 bases between. The CDR3 runs to 13 residues. Germline CDR1 reads GTSNPN; CDR2 reads SVGIG (reference sequence). CDR3 in amino acids: CAWSRDRVETQYF. DNA for the CDR3: TGTGCCTGGAGTCGGGACCGGGTGGAGACCCAGTACTTC.

The chain recombines TRBV10-3 with TRBJ1-1; D is possibly TRBD1 (6 bases). The CDR3 extends over 13 amino acids. V lost 8 bases and J 1 base, leaving 11 bases between the germline ends. CDR1 and CDR2 (germline): ENHRY, SYGVKD. This chain's CDR3 is CAIAIQGNTEAFF. The DNA for the CDR3 is TGTGCCATCGCGATACAGGGGAACACTGAAGCTTTCTTT.

This clone occurred once. The genes are TRBV5-1 and TRBJ2-2, with a weak D call TRBD2 (6 bases). Germline CDR1 is SGHRS and CDR2 is YFSETQ. The CDR3 loop spans 15 amino acids. The ends were cut back, 3 bases at V and 0 bases at J, with 9 bases in the middle. The CDR3 region is CASSSGTPNTGELFF. The CDR3 region has the DNA TGCGCCAGCAGCTCAGGGACTCCGAACACCGGGGAGCTGTTTTTT.

The V and J genes are TRBV19 and TRBJ1-2; 7 positions agree with TRBD1. Unmatched junction bases numbered 5, after V lost 0 bases and J lost 4 bases. Germline V gene sequence: CDR1 LNHDA, CDR2 SQIVND (reference sequence). The CDR3 extends over 15 amino acids. The CDR3 here is CASSIDPGQLYGYTF. The DNA of the CDR3 is TGTGCCAGTAGTATAGATCCGGGACAGCTCTATGGCTACACCTTC.

J is TRBJ2-1 and V is TRBV28; weak D call: TRBD1 (6 bases). Per germline, CDR1 MDHEN and CDR2 SYDVKM. V lost 6 bases and J 4 bases, leaving 16 bases between the germline ends. CDR3 size: 15 residues. The CDR3 DNA reads as TGTGCCAGCAGCCCTCATGGGACATCGTACAATGAGCAGTTCTTC. This codes for CASSPHGTSYNEQFF.

This chain connects TRBV12-5 to TRBJ2-1; D might be TRBD2 (6 bases). V shed 6 bases and J shed 0 bases, with 12 bases lying between them. CDR3 length equals 15 residues. From germline, CDR1 is LGHNT and CDR2 FRNRAP. The CDR3 nucleotides read TGTGCTAGTGGCGACGCGGGAAGCTCCTACAATGAGCAGTTCTTC. Translated: CASGDAGSSYNEQFF. Together with reference TRBV12-5 and TRBJ2-1, the CDR3 gives the full variable domain: DARVTQTPRHKVTEMGQEVTMRCQPILGHNTVFWYRQTMMQGLELLAYFRNRAPLDDSGMPKDRFSAEMPDATLATLKIQPSEPRDSAVYFCASGDAGSSYNEQFFGPGTRLTVL.

For the CDR3, the DNA is TGTGCCAGCAGCGCCCGACAGGGGGCGTCGGATACGCAGTATTTT. This encodes CASSARQGASDTQYF. The chain employs TRBV6-1 and TRBJ2-3, with 10 bases fitting TRBD1. This CDR3 region has 15 residues. Germline CDR1 MNHNS, CDR2 SASEGT. The V segment lost 6 bases and the J segment 6 bases; nucleotides outside the gene matches: 9.